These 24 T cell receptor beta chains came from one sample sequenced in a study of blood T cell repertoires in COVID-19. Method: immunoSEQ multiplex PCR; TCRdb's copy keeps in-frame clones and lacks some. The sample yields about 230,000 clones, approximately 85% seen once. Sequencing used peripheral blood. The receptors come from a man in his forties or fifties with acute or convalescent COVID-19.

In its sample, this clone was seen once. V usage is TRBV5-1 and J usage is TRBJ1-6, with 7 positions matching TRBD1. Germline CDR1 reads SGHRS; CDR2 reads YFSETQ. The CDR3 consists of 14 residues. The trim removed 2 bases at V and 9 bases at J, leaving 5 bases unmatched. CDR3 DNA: TGCGCCAGCAGCTTTGACAGGGTCAGTTCACCCCTCCACTTT. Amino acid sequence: CASSFDRVSSPLHF.

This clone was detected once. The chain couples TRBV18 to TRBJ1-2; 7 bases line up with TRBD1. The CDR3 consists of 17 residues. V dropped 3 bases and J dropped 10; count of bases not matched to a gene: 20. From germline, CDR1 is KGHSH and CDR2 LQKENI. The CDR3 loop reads CASSPLRTGASVGNYTF. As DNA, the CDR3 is TGTGCCAGCTCACCCCTCCGGACAGGAGCTTCGGTCGGGAACTACACCTTC.

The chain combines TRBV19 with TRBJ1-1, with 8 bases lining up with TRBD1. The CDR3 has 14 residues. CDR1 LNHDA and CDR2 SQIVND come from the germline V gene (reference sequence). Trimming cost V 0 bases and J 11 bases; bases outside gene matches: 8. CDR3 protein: CASSIDGYRGSAFF. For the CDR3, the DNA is TGTGCCAGTAGTATAGATGGATACAGGGGGAGCGCTTTCTTT.

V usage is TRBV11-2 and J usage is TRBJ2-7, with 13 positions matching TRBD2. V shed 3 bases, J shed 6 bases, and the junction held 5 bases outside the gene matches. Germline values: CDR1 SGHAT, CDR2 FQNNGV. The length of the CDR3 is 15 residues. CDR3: CASSFGLAGDSEQYF. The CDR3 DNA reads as TGTGCCAGCAGCTTCGGACTAGCGGGGGACAGCGAGCAGTACTTC.

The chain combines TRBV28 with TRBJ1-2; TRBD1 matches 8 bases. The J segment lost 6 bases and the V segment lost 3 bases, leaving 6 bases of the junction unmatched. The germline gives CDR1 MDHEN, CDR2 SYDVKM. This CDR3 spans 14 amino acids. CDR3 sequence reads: CASSLADRVHGYTF. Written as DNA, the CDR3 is TGTGCCAGCAGTTTGGCGGACAGGGTCCATGGCTACACCTTC.

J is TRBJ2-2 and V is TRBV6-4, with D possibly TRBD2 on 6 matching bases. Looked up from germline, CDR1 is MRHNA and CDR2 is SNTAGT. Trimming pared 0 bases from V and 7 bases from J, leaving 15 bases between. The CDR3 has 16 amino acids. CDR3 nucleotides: TGTGCCAGCAGTGACTCGGAGGCAGGAGGGATCGGGGAGCTGTTTTTT. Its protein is CASSDSEAGGIGELFF.

In nucleotides, the CDR3 is TGTGCCAGCAGCTTAGCCCGACAGGGCCACGAGCAGTACTTC. Residues: CASSLARQGHEQYF. V is TRBV7-8 and J is TRBJ2-7; 7 nucleotides line up with TRBD1. The junction had 4 bases not matched to a gene; V was cut back by 0 bases and J by 5 bases. The germline CDR1 and CDR2 sequences are SGHVS and FQNEAQ. This CDR3 comprises 14 residues.

The CDR3 region has the DNA TGTGCCACCCGCAGGGGCTGGGAATCCTACAATGAGCAGTTCTTC. Protein sequence: CATRRGWESYNEQFF. The chain uses TRBV18 and TRBJ2-1; a weak D match, TRBD1 (6 bases). There are 15 residues in the CDR3. In germline, CDR1 is KGHSH, CDR2 LQKENI. Trimming shortened V by 10 bases and J by 1 base, and 17 bases separated the two germline ends. The variable domain in full, completed from reference TRBV18 and TRBJ2-1, reads NAGVMQNPRHLVRRRGQEARLRCSPMKGHSHVYWYRQLPEEGLKFMVYLQKENIIDESGMPKERFSAEFPKEGPSILRIQQVVRGDSAAYFCATRRGWESYNEQFFGPGTRLTVL.

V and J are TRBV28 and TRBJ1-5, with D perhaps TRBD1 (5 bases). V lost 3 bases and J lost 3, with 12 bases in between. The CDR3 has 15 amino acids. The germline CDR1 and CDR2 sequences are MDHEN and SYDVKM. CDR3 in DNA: TGTGCCAGCAGTTTCGCTGGACAAGACAATCAGCCCCAGCATTTT. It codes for CASSFAGQDNQPQHF.

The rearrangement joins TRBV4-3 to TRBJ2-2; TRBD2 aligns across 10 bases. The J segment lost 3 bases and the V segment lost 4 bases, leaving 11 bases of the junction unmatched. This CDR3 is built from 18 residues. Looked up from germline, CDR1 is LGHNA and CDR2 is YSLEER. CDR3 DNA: TGCGCCAGCAGCCGGGAGATAGCGGGGGGCCGTTACACCGGGGAGCTGTTTTTT. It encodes CASSREIAGGRYTGELFF.

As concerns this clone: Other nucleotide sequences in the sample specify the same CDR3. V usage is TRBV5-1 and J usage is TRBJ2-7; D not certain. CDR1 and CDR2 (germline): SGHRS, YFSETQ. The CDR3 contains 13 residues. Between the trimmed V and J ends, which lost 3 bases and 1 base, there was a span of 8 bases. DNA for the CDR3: TGCGCCAGCAGCTCCGGGTCTTCCTACGAGCAGTACTTC. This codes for CASSSGSSYEQYF.

In DNA, the CDR3 is TGTGCCAGCTCACCACCTTCCAGCTCCTACGAGCAGTACTTC. This sequence encodes CASSPPSSSYEQYF. J is TRBJ2-7 and V is TRBV18; D unresolved. The ends were cut back, 0 bases at V and 0 bases at J, with 6 bases in the middle. Germline assignment: CDR1 KGHSH and CDR2 LQKENI. The CDR3 consists of 14 residues.

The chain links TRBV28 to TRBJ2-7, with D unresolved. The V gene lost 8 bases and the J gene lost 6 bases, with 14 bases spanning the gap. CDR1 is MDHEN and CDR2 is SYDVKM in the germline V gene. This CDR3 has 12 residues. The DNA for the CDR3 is TGTGCCAGCGCCGTGGGCCGCAGCGAGCAGTACTTC. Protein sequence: CASAVGRSEQYF.

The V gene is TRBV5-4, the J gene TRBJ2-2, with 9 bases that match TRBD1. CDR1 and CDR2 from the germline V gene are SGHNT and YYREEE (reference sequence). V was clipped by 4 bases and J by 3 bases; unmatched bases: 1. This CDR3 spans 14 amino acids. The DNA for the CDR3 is TGTGCCAGCAGCCGGACAGGGGACACCGGGGAGCTGTTTTTT. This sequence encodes CASSRTGDTGELFF.

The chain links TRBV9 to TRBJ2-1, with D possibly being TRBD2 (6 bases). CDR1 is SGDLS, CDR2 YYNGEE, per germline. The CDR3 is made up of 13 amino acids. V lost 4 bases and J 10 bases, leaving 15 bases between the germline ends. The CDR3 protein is CASSSHVGGEQFF. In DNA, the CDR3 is TGTGCCAGCAGCTCCCACGTGGGGGGAGAGCAGTTCTTC.

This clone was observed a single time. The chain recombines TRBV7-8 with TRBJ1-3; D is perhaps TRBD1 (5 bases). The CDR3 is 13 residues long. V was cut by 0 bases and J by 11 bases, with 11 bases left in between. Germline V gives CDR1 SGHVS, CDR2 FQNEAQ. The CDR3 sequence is CASSLAAQGPIYF. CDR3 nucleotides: TGTGCCAGCAGCTTAGCGGCTCAGGGCCCCATATATTTT.

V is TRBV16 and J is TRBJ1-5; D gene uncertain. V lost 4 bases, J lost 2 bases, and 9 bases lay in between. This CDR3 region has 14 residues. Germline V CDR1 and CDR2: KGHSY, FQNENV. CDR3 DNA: TGTGCCAGCAGCCCGCAGTCCGGCAATCAGCCCCAGCATTTT. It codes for CASSPQSGNQPQHF. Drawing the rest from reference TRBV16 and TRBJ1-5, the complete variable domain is GEEVAQTPKHLVRGEGQKAKLYCAPIKGHSYVFWYQQVLKNEFKFLISFQNENVFDETGMPKERFSAKCLPNSPCSLEIQATKLEDSAVYFCASSPQSGNQPQHFGDGTRLSIL.

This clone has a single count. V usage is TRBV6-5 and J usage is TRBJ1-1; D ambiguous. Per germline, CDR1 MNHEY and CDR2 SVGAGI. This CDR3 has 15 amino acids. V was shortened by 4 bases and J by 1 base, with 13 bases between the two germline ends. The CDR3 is CASSWSGRRNTEAFF. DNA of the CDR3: TGTGCCAGCAGTTGGAGCGGGCGGAGGAACACTGAAGCTTTCTTT.

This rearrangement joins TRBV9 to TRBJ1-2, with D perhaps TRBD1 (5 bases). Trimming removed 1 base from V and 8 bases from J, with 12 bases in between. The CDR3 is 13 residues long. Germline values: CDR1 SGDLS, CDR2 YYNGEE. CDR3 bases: TGTGCCAGCAGCGTACAGGGATTTCGAGGCTACACCTTC. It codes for CASSVQGFRGYTF.

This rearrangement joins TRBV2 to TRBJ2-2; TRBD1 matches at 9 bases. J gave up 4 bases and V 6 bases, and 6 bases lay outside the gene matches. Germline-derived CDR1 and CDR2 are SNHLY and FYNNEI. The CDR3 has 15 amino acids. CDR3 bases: TGTGCCAGCAGCGCACAGGGGGCGACCACCGGGGAGCTGTTTTTT. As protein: CASSAQGATTGELFF. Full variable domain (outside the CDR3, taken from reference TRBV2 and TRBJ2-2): EPEVTQTPSHQVTQMGQEVILRCVPISNHLYFYWYRQILGQKVEFLVSFYNNEISEKSEIFDDQFSVERPDGSNFTLKIRSTKLEDSAMYFCASSAQGATTGELFFGEGSRLTVL.

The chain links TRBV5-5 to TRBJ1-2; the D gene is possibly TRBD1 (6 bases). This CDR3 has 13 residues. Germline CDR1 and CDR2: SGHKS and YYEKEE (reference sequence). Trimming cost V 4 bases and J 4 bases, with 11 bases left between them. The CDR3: CASSTGRSYGYTF. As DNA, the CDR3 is TGTGCCAGCAGCACAGGGAGAAGCTATGGCTACACCTTC.

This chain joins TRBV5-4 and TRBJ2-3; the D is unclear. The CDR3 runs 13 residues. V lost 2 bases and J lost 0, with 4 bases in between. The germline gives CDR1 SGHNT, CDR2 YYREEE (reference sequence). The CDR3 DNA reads TGTGCCAGCAGCTTCCAGAGCACAGATACGCAGTATTTT. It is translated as CASSFQSTDTQYF.

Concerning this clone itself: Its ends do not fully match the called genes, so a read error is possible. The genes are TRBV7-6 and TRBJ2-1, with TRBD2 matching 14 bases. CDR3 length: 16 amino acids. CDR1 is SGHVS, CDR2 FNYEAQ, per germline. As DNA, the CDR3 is TGTGCCAGCAGCTTAGCAGTGGCGGGACTAGCGGGAGTCACCCTCTTC. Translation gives CASSLAVAGLAGVTLF.

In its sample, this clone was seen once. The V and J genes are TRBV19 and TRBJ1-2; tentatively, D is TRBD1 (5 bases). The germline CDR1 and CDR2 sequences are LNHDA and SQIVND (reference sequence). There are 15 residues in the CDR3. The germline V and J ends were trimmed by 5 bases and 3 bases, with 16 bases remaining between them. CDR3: CASSGMHPGDYGYTF. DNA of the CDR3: TGTGCCAGTAGTGGGATGCACCCGGGGGACTATGGCTACACCTTC.